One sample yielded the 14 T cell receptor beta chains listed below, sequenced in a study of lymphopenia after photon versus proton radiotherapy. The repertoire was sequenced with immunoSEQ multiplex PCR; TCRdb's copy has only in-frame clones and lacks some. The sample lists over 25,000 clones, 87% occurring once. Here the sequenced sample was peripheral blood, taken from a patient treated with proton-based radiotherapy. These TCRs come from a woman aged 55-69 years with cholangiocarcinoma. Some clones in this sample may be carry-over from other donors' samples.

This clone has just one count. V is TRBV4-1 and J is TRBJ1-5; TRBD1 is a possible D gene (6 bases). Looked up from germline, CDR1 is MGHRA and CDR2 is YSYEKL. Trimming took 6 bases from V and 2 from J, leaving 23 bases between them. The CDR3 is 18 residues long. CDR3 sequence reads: CASSPGPRGIRGNQPQHF. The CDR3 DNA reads TGCGCCAGCAGTCCCGGTCCCAGGGGCATCAGGGGCAATCAGCCCCAGCATTTT.

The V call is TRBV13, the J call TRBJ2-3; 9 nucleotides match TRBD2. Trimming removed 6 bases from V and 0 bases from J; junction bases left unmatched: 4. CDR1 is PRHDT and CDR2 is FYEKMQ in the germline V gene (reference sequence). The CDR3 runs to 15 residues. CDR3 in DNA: TGTGCCAGCAGTTTGCTAGCGGGGAGCACAGATACGCAGTATTTT. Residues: CASSLLAGSTDTQYF.

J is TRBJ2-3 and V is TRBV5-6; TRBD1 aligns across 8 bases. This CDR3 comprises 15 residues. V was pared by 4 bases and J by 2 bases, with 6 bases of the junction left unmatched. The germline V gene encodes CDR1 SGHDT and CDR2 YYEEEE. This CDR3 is CASSGMTGDTDTQYF. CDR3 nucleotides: TGTGCCAGCAGCGGAATGACAGGGGACACAGATACGCAGTATTTT. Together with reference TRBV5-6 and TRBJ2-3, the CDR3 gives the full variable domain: DAGVTQSPTHLIKTRGQQVTLRCSPKSGHDTVSWYQQALGQGPQFIFQYYEEEERQRGNFPDRFSGHQFPNYSSELNVNALLLGDSALYLCASSGMTGDTDTQYFGPGTRLTVL.

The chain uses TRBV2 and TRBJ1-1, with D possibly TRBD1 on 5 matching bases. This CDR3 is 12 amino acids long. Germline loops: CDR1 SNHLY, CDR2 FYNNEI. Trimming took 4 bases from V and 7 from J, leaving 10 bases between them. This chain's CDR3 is CASSGDGGEAFF. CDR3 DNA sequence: TGTGCCAGCAGTGGGGACGGGGGTGAAGCTTTCTTT.

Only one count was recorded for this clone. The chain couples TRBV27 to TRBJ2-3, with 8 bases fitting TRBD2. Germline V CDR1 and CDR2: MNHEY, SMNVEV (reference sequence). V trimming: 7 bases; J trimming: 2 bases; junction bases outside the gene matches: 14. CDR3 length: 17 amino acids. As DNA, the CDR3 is TGTGCCAGCATCCCCGTCCTTAAGCGGGGGAACACAGATACGCAGTATTTT. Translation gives CASIPVLKRGNTDTQYF.

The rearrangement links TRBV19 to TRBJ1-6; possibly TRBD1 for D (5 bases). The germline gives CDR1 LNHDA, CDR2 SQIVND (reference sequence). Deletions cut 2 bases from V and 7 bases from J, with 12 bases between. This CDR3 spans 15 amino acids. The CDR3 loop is CASSILWDPNSPLHF. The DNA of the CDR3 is TGTGCCAGTAGTATACTTTGGGACCCAAATTCACCCCTCCACTTT.

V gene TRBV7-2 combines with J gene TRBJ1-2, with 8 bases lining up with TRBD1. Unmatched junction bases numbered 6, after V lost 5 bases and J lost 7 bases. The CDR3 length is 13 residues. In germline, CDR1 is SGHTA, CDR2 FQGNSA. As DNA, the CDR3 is TGTGCCAGCAGCCCAGCAGGGGGCGGTGGCTACACCTTC. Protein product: CASSPAGGGGYTF.

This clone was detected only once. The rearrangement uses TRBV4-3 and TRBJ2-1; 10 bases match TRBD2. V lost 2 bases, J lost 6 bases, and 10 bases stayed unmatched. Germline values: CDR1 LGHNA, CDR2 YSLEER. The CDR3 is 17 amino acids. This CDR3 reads CASSQTLAGGRSNEQFF. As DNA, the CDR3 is TGCGCCAGCAGCCAAACCTTAGCGGGAGGTAGGAGCAATGAGCAGTTCTTC.

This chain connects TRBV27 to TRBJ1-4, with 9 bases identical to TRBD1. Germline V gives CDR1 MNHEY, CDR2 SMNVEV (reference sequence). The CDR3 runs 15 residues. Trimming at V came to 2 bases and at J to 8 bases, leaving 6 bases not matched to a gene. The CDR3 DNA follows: TGTGCCAGCAGTTTACCAGGACAGGGGAACGAAAAACTGTTTTTT. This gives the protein CASSLPGQGNEKLFF.

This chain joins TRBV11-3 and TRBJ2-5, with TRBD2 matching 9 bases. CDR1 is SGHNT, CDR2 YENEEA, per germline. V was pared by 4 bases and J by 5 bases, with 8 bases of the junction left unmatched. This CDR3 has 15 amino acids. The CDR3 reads CASSSWASGTETQYF. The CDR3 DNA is TGTGCCAGCAGCTCCTGGGCTAGCGGGACTGAGACCCAGTACTTC. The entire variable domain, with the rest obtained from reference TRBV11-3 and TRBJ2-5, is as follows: EAGVVQSPRYKIIEKKQPVAFWCNPISGHNTLYWYLQNLGQGPELLIRYENEEAVDDSQLPKDRFSAERLKGVDSTLKIQPAELGDSAVYLCASSSWASGTETQYFGPGTRLLVL.

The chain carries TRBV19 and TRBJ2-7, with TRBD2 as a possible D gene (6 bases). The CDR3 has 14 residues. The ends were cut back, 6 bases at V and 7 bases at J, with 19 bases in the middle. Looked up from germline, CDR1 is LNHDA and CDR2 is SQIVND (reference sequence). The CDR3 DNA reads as TGTGCCAGTAGCTCGGGACTGGGGTTTGTGGAGCAGTACTTC. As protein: CASSSGLGFVEQYF.

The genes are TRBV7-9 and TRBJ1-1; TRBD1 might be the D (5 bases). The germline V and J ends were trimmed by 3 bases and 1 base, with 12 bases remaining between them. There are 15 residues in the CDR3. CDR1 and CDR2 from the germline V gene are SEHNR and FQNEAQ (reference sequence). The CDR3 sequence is CASSFVGQTNTEAFF. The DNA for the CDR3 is TGTGCCAGCAGCTTCGTGGGGCAGACGAACACTGAAGCTTTCTTT.

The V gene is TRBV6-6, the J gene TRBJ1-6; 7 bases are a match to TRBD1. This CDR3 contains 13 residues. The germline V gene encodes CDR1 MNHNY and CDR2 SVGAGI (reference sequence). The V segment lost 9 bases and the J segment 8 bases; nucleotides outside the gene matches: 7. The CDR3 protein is CASKQGFDSPLHF. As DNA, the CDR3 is TGTGCCAGTAAACAGGGGTTTGATTCACCCCTCCACTTT.

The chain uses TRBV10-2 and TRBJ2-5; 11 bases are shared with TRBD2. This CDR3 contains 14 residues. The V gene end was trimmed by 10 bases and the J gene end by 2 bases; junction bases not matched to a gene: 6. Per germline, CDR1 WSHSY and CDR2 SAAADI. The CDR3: CATASGGSQETQYF. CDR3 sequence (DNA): TGCGCCACCGCTAGCGGGGGGTCACAAGAGACCCAGTACTTC.